This TCR beta chain was sequenced for a study of blood T cell repertoires in COVID-19. Study details: T cells, B-cell-depleted T cells, or PBMCs supplied cDNA or gDNA.

Only in-frame clones appear in the TCRdb table, and some are missing; sequencing was by immunoSEQ multiplex PCR. The table lists tens of thousands of clones, around 85% of them singletons. The length of the CDR3 is 16 residues. Germline CDR1 LNHNV, CDR2 YYDKDF (reference sequence). V lost 2 bases and J lost 4; bases outside the gene matches: 7. The genes are TRBV15 and TRBJ2-3, with TRBD2 identical over 9 bases. The sequence was obtained from a woman at least 80 years old with active or convalescent COVID-19. The sequencing sample was made of peripheral blood. CDR3 residues: CATSRPDGLASDTQYF. CDR3 in DNA: TGTGCCACCAGCAGACCTGACGGACTAGCGTCAGATACGCAGTATTTT.